The 5 T cell receptor beta chains given below trace back to one sample, sequenced in a study of blood T cells in healthy people across ages. The second PCR ran roughly 6 to 11 cycles with a sample-barcoded 5' primer and J-beta primers. TCRdb independently ran MiXCR on the 5' RACE reads; one entry per CDR3 protein. The sample gives hundreds of thousands of distinct CDR3 sequences, under 25% of which show up once; 3.6% is in the top ten. The material sequenced was blood. These receptors originate from a man in his 70s in good health.

The J gene is TRBJ2-5, the V gene TRBV20-1; 9 bases align to TRBD2. Trimming at V came to 6 bases and at J to 5 bases, leaving 19 bases not matched to a gene. CDR1 and CDR2 from the germline V gene are DFQATT and SNEGSKA (reference sequence). This CDR3 has 17 amino acids. CDR3 nucleotides: TGCAGTGCCCCCGGGAGAAGCCTAGCGGGAAGTCGGGAGACCCAGTACTTC. This codes for CSAPGRSLAGSRETQYF.

V gene TRBV9 combines with J gene TRBJ1-2; D remains unclear. Trimming shortened V by 3 bases and J by 0 bases, and 9 bases separated the two germline ends. CDR3 length: 14 amino acids. Germline loops: CDR1 SGDLS, CDR2 YYNGEE. The CDR3 DNA is TGTGCCAGCAGCGAAGGCCGGACTAACTATGGCTACACCTTC. This translates into CASSEGRTNYGYTF.

This clonotype showed up just a few times. The chain employs TRBV7-9 and TRBJ1-1; 8 nucleotides agree with TRBD1. With V trimmed by 5 bases and J by 1 base, 6 bases remained unmatched. The CDR3 contains 15 residues. CDR1 SEHNR and CDR2 FQNEAQ come from the germline V gene (reference sequence). The CDR3 coding sequence is TGTGCCAGCAGCGCGTTCGGACAGGGGAACACTGAAGCTTTCTTT. This sequence encodes CASSAFGQGNTEAFF.

This chain links TRBV7-2 with TRBJ2-3; 9 positions agree with TRBD2. From germline, CDR1 is SGHTA and CDR2 FQGNSA. With 6 bases clipped from V and 2 bases from J, the junction kept 6 bases outside the gene matches. The CDR3 totals 15 residues. Here the CDR3 DNA reads TGTGCCAGCAGACGACTAGCGGCTGCCACAGATACGCAGTATTTT. Protein sequence: CASRRLAAATDTQYF. Combining the CDR3 with reference TRBV7-2 and TRBJ2-3 gives the whole variable domain GAGVSQSPSNKVTEKGKDVELRCDPISGHTALYWYRQSLGQGLEFLIYFQGNSAPDKSGLPSDRFSAERTGGSVSTLTIQRTQQEDSAVYLCASRRLAAATDTQYFGPGTRLTVL.

This chain links TRBV21-1 with TRBJ2-2. TRBV21-1 is termed a pseudogene. The CDR3 is made up of 15 amino acids. The CDR3 nucleotides are TGTGCCAGCAGCAAAAATGGGTCTAACACCGGGGAGCTGTTTTTT. This gives the protein CASSKNGSNTGELFF.